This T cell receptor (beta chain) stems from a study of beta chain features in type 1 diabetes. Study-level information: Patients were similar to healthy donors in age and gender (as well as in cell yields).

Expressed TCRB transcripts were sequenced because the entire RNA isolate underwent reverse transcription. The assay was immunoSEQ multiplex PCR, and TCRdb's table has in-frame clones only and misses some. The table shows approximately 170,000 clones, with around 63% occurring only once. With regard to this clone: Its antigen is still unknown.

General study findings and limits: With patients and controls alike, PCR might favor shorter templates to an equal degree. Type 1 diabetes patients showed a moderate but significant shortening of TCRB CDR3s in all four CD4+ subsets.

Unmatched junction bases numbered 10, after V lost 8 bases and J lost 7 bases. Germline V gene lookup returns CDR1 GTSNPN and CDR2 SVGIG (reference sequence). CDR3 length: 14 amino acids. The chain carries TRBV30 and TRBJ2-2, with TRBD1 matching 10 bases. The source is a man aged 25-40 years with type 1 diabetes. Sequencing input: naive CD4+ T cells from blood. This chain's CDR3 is CALGTGEVDGELFF. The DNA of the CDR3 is TGTGCCCTGGGGACAGGGGAAGTTGACGGGGAGCTGTTTTTT. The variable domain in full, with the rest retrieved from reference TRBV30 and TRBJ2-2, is SQTIHQWPATLVQPVGSPLSLECTVEGTSNPNLYWYRQAAGRGLQLLFYSVGIGQISSEVPQNLSASRPQDRQFILSSKKLLLSDSGFYLCALGTGEVDGELFFGEGSRLTVL.